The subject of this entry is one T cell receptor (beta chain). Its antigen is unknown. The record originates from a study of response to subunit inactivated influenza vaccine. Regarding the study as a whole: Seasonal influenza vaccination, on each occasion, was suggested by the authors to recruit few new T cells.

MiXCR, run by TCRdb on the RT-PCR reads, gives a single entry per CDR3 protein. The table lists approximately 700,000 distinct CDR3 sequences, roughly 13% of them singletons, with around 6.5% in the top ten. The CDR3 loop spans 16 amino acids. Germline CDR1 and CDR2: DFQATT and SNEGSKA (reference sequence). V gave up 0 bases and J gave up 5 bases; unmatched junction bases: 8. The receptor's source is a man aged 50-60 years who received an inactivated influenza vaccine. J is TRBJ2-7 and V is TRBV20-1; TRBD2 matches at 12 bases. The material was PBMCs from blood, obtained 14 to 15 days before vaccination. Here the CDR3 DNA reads TGCAGTGCTAGAGACTCGACTAGCGGGAGAGGGAACGAGCAGTACTTC. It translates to CSARDSTSGRGNEQYF.